Sequencing of this T cell receptor beta chain was carried out in a study of blood T cell repertoires in COVID-19. Background on the study: From the United States, Italy and Spain came samples of acute and convalescent COVID-19. Nucleic acid was either cDNA or gDNA, and it came from T cells, B-cell-depleted T cells, or PBMCs.

Per the authors' pipeline: Reference gene primer amplification gave nucleated cell count estimates. Clones were read by immunoSEQ multiplex PCR, and TCRdb kept only the in-frame ones, dropping some. The DNA was the basis for D and trimming; V, J and clone size are from that table. The sample shows some 150,000 clones, about nine tenths of them seen only once. The CDR3 is made up of 14 amino acids. Trimming took 4 bases from V and 8 from J; bases not matched to a gene: 7. Germline CDR1 reads SGHRS; CDR2 reads YFSETQ. The chain joins TRBV5-1 to TRBJ1-4; 8 positions agree with TRBD1. This sequence was found in a man aged 50 to 59 who had recovered from COVID-19. The source material was peripheral blood. The chain's CDR3 is CASSPSGGLEKLFF. CDR3 sequence (DNA): TGCGCCAGCAGCCCCTCAGGGGGCTTGGAAAAACTGTTTTTT. The variable domain in full, with the rest retrieved from reference TRBV5-1 and TRBJ1-4, is KAGVTQTPRYLIKTRGQQVTLSCSPISGHRSVSWYQQTPGQGLQFLFEYFSETQRNKGNFPGRFSGRQFSNSRSEMNVSTLELGDSALYLCASSPSGGLEKLFFGSGTQLSVL.